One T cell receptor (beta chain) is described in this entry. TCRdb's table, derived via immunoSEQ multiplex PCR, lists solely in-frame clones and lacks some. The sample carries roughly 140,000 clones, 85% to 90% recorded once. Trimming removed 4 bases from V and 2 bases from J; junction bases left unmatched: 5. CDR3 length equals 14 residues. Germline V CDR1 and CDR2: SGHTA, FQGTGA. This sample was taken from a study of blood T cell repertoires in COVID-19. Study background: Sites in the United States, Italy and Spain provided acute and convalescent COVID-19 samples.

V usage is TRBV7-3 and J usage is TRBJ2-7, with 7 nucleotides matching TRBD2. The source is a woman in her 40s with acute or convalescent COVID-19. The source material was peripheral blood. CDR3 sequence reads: CASSSSGAAYEQYF. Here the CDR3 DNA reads TGTGCCAGCAGCTCAAGCGGGGCTGCCTACGAGCAGTACTTC.